Presented here are 9 T cell receptor beta chains from one specimen sequenced in a study of CD8 T cells in Susac syndrome. Random hexamers primed reverse transcription of about 0.5 to 1 ug RNA. One entry per CDR3 protein, called by TCRdb with MiXCR from the immunoSEQ multiplex PCR reads. Here the sample spans around 23,000 distinct CDR3 sequences, 93% being singletons. The specimen was CD8+ T cells from PBMCs. The source of these receptors is a human donor with Susac syndrome.

The chain has TRBV28 and TRBJ2-5; 9 bases are a match to TRBD1. CDR1 is MDHEN and CDR2 is SYDVKM in the germline V gene. Trimming at V came to 5 bases and at J to 5 bases, leaving 12 bases not matched to a gene. The CDR3 has 16 amino acids. CDR3 coding DNA: TGTGCCAGCAGTGCCCCGACAGGGGGGAAGAGGGAGACCCAGTACTTC. It specifies CASSAPTGGKRETQYF.

The chain employs TRBV4-3 and TRBJ1-3, with a possible D match to TRBD1 (5 bases). This CDR3 contains 15 residues. The ends were cut back, 1 base at V and 2 bases at J, with 9 bases in the middle. Germline CDR1 reads LGHNA; CDR2 reads YSLEER. CDR3: CASSQGGGAGNTIYF. The CDR3 bases are TGCGCCAGCAGCCAAGGCGGGGGAGCTGGAAACACCATATATTTT.

This sequence joins TRBV4-3 and TRBJ1-2; D is ambiguous. V lost 1 base, J lost 7 bases, and 19 bases lay in between. The germline CDR1 and CDR2 sequences are LGHNA and YSLEER. CDR3 length: 16 amino acids. The CDR3 DNA reads as TGCGCCAGCAGCCAAGCAGGTGGAGAGGGAACTTCTGGCTACACCTTC. Translated: CASSQAGGEGTSGYTF.

The rearrangement joins TRBV27 to TRBJ2-2; TRBD1 matches 8 bases. The V and J ends lost 8 bases and 2 bases, in that order; junction bases with no gene match: 7. Germline V gene data show CDR1 as MNHEY and CDR2 as SMNVEV (reference sequence). The CDR3 extends over 15 amino acids. The CDR3 sequence: CASGLDRENTGELFF. The DNA of the CDR3 is TGTGCCAGCGGACTGGACAGGGAAAACACCGGGGAGCTGTTTTTT.

The chain employs TRBV3-1 and TRBJ2-4; 8 positions agree with TRBD1. The CDR3 spans 17 residues. The germline gives CDR1 LGHDT, CDR2 YNNKEL (reference sequence). The trim removed 2 bases at V and 3 bases at J, leaving 9 bases unmatched. The CDR3 sequence: CASSQNRGSGGKNIQYF. CDR3 in DNA: TGTGCCAGCAGCCAAAACAGGGGGTCCGGGGGCAAAAACATTCAGTACTTC.

This clonotype has just a few counts. The chain recombines TRBV5-6 with TRBJ2-7; no reliable D call. The CDR3 sequence is 14 residues long. CDR1 is SGHDT, CDR2 YYEEEE, per germline. V lost 2 bases and J 3 bases, leaving 12 bases between the germline ends. The CDR3 DNA reads TGTGCCAGCAGCTTAAGTTCTGGGTACTACGAGCAGTACTTC. Amino acids: CASSLSSGYYEQYF.

The chain combines TRBV19 with TRBJ2-2; maybe TRBD1 (6 bases). V shed 5 bases and J shed 4 bases, with 20 bases lying between them. This CDR3 is built from 17 residues. CDR1 and CDR2 from the germline V gene are LNHDA and SQIVND (reference sequence). CDR3 DNA: TGTGCCAGTAGTTCCCGCCCCGGGACACACGTCACCGGGGAGCTGTTTTTT. This encodes CASSSRPGTHVTGELFF.

The rearrangement uses TRBV7-6 and TRBJ2-2; D gene unclear. The CDR3 consists of 13 residues. Germline V gene data show CDR1 as SGHVS and CDR2 as FNYEAQ. V was clipped by 2 bases and J by 8 bases, with 9 bases between them. This CDR3 is CASSLSDVGELFF. In DNA, the CDR3 is TGTGCCAGCAGCTTAAGCGACGTAGGGGAGCTGTTTTTT.

V is TRBV7-9 and J is TRBJ1-2; possible D gene TRBD1, 6 bases. This CDR3 has 13 amino acids. Germline CDR1 reads SEHNR; CDR2 reads FQNEAQ (reference sequence). V lost 1 base and J lost 6, with 9 bases in between. CDR3 in amino acids: CASSLGGGHGYTF. DNA of the CDR3: TGTGCCAGCAGCTTAGGAGGGGGGCATGGCTACACCTTC.